The 13 T cell receptor beta chains listed next were all sequenced from one sample in a study of blood T cell repertoires in COVID-19. Clones were read by immunoSEQ multiplex PCR, and TCRdb kept only the in-frame ones, dropping some. The data hold 250,000 to 300,000 clones, with 85% to 90% observed a single time. Sample: peripheral blood. The receptors stem from a woman aged 25 to 45 with COVID-19, enrolled during active disease.

V gene TRBV9 combines with J gene TRBJ2-1, with unresolved D. Germline V gives CDR1 SGDLS, CDR2 YYNGEE. This CDR3 spans 14 amino acids. V was cut by 4 bases and J by 8 bases, with 16 bases left in between. The CDR3 DNA is TGTGCCAGCAGCCCCCGACCCGCTCGGGATGAGCAGTTCTTC. It encodes CASSPRPARDEQFF.

This clone showed up just a few times. The chain joins TRBV5-5 to TRBJ1-5; D remains ambiguous. Germline loops: CDR1 SGHKS, CDR2 YYEKEE (reference sequence). V was clipped by 2 bases and J by 4 bases, with 13 bases between them. The CDR3 runs 15 residues. The CDR3 spells CASSLTDAGNQPQHF. The CDR3 nucleotides are TGTGCCAGCAGCTTAACGGACGCGGGTAATCAGCCCCAGCATTTT. The whole variable domain, remainder taken from reference TRBV5-5 and TRBJ1-5, is DAGVTQSPTHLIKTRGQQVTLRCSPISGHKSVSWYQQVLGQGPQFIFQYYEKEERGRGNFPDRFSARQFPNYSSELNVNALLLGDSALYLCASSLTDAGNQPQHFGDGTRLSIL.

The rearrangement uses TRBV11-2 and TRBJ2-7, with TRBD1 matching 7 bases. The CDR3 runs 14 residues. J lost 2 bases, V lost 3 bases, and 4 bases had no gene match. Germline assignment: CDR1 SGHAT and CDR2 FQNNGV. Here the CDR3 reads CASSFGQVAYEQYF. In DNA, the CDR3 is TGTGCCAGCAGCTTCGGACAGGTAGCCTACGAGCAGTACTTC.

The chain is built from TRBV10-1 and TRBJ2-1; 10 positions match TRBD2. The V gene's germline CDR1 is WNHNN and CDR2 SYGVQD (reference sequence). V lost 5 bases, J lost 3 bases, and 4 bases stayed unmatched. This CDR3 comprises 15 residues. CDR3: CASSPGTSVYNEQFF. CDR3 in DNA: TGCGCCAGCAGTCCCGGGACTAGCGTCTACAATGAGCAGTTCTTC.

This sequence joins TRBV3-1 (or the pseudogene TRBV3-2) and TRBJ2-7; 11 nucleotides agree with TRBD2. The ends lost 4 bases at V and 3 bases at J; junction bases unmatched: 2. Germline loops: CDR1 LGHDT, CDR2 YNNKEL (reference sequence). This CDR3 is built from 14 residues. The DNA of the CDR3 is TGTGCCAGCAGCCCACTAGCGGGAGTCTACGAGCAGTACTTC. Amino acids: CASSPLAGVYEQYF.

This chain connects TRBV6-6 to TRBJ2-7; 7 bases are a match to TRBD1. The CDR3 has 14 residues. Germline assignment: CDR1 MNHNY and CDR2 SVGAGI (reference sequence). Trimming took 6 bases from V and 0 from J; bases not matched to a gene: 5. The CDR3 region is CASSPDRRSYEQYF. The CDR3 coding sequence is TGTGCCAGCAGCCCGGACAGGCGCTCCTACGAGCAGTACTTC.

This clone showed up just once. CDR3 nucleotides: TGTGCCAGCAGTTACTCGGGGACTAGCGCCTACAATGAGCAGTTCTTC. This gives the protein CASSYSGTSAYNEQFF. The chain joins TRBV6-5 to TRBJ2-1; 10 nucleotides line up with TRBD2. The ends lost 0 bases at V and 2 bases at J; junction bases unmatched: 1. From germline, CDR1 is MNHEY and CDR2 SVGAGI. CDR3 length: 16 amino acids.

The chain recombines TRBV3-1 (or the pseudogene TRBV3-2) with TRBJ1-6; D is undetermined. The CDR3 runs to 14 residues. Deletions cut 6 bases from V and 8 bases from J, with 14 bases between. CDR1 is LGHDT and CDR2 is YNNKEL in the germline V gene (reference sequence). The CDR3 here is CASSRESRDSPLHF. The CDR3 coding sequence is TGTGCCAGCAGTCGGGAGTCGAGGGATTCACCCCTCCACTTT.

V usage is TRBV7-6 and J usage is TRBJ2-7, with D unresolved. The germline gives CDR1 SGHVS, CDR2 FNYEAQ. The CDR3 spans 14 residues. Deletions cut 3 bases from V and 0 bases from J, with 9 bases between. The CDR3 nucleotides read TGTGCCAGCAGCTTTTCCCCATTCTCCTACGAGCAGTACTTC. Translated: CASSFSPFSYEQYF.

The chain links TRBV7-8 to TRBJ2-1, with 9 bases lining up with TRBD2. Per the germline V gene, CDR1 is SGHVS and CDR2 is FQNEAQ. The V and J ends lost 5 bases and 5 bases, in that order; junction bases with no gene match: 13. The length of the CDR3 is 17 residues. As DNA, the CDR3 is TGTGCCAGCAGCCCATTCGACTCACTAGCGGGCAACAATGAGCAGTTCTTC. Its protein is CASSPFDSLAGNNEQFF.

The chain is built from TRBV9 and TRBJ2-3; 7 nucleotides line up with TRBD2. Germline CDR1 reads SGDLS; CDR2 reads YYNGEE. The CDR3 runs to 15 residues. J lost 4 bases, V lost 2 bases, and 7 bases had no gene match. The CDR3 region is CASSVSSGGADTQYF. In nucleotides, the CDR3 is TGTGCCAGCAGCGTGTCTAGCGGAGGGGCAGATACGCAGTATTTT.

This rearrangement joins TRBV5-6 to TRBJ2-2; 7 bases line up with TRBD1. The CDR3 sequence is 16 residues long. V shed 4 bases and J 2 bases; nucleotides not matched to a gene: 8. Per germline, CDR1 SGHDT and CDR2 YYEEEE. The CDR3 loop reads CASSSTGTVNTGELFF. The CDR3, as DNA: TGTGCCAGCAGCAGTACCGGGACAGTAAACACCGGGGAGCTGTTTTTT.

V gene TRBV18 combines with J gene TRBJ1-4; TRBD1 matches 10 bases. With 0 bases clipped from V and 10 bases from J, the junction kept 8 bases outside the gene matches. The CDR3 runs 16 residues. Germline lookup yields CDR1 KGHSH and CDR2 LQKENI. CDR3 DNA sequence: TGTGCCAGCTCACCACCGCAGGGACAGGGGCGCCTAAAACTGTTTTTT. This encodes CASSPPQGQGRLKLFF.